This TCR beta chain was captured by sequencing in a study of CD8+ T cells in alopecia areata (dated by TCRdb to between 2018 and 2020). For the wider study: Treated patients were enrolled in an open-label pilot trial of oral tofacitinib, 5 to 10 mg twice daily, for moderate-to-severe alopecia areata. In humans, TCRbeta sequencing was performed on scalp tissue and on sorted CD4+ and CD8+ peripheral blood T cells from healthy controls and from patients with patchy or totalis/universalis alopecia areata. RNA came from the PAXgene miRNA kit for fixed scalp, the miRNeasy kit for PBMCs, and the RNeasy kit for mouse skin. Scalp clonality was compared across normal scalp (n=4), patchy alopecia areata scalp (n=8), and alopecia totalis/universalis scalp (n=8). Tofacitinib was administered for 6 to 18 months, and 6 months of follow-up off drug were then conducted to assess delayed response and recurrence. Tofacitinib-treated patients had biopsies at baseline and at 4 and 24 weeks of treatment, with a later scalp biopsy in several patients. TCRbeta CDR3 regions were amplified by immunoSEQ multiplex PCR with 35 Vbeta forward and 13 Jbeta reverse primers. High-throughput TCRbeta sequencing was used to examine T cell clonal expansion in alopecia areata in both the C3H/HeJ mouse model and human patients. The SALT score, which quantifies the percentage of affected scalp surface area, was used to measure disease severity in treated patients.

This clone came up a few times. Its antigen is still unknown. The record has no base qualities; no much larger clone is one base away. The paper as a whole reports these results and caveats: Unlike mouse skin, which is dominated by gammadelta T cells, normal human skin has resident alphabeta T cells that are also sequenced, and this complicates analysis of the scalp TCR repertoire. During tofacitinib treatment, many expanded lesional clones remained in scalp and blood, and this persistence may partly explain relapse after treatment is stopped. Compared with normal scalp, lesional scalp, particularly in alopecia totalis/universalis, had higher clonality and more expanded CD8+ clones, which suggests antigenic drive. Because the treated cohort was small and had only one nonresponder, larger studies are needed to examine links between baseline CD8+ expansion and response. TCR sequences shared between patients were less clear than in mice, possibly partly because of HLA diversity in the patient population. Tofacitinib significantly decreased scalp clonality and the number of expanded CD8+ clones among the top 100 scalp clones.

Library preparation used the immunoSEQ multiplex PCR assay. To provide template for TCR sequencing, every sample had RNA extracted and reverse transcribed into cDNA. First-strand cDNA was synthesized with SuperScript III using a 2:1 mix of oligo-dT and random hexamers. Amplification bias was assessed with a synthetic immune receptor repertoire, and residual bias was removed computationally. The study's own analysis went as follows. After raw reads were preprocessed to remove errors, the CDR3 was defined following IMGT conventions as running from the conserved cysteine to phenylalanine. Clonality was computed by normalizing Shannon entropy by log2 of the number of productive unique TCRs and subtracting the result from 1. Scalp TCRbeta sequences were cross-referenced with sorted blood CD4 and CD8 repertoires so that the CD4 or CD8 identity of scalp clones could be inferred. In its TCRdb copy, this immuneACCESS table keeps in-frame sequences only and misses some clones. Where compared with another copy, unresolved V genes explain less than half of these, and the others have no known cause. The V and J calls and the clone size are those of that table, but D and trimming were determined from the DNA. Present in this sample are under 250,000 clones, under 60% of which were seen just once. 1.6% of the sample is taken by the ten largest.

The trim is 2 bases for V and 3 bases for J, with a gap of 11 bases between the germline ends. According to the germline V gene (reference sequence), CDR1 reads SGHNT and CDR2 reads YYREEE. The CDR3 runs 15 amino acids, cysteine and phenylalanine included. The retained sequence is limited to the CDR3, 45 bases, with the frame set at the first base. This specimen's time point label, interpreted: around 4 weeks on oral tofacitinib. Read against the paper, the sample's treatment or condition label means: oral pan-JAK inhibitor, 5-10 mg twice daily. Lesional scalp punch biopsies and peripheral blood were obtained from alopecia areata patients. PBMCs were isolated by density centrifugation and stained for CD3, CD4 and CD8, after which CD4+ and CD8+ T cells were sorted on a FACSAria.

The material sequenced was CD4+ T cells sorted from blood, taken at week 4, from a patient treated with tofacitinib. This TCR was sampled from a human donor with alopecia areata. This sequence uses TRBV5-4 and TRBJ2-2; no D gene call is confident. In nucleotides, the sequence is TGTGCCAGCAGCTTTAACCAGGAATACACCGGGGAGCTGTTTTTT. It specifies CASSFNQEYTGELFF.